These 13 T cell receptor beta chains originate from one sample sequenced in a study of T cell responses to AZD1222 COVID-19 vaccine. Data came from immunoSEQ multiplex PCR; TCRdb stores just in-frame clones and leaves some out. Of over 75,000 clones in the sample, 80% to 90% are singletons; the top ten hold around 29%. The source was peripheral blood, collected on day 0 of AZD1222 vaccination. These receptors were obtained from an adult in good health.

The chain has TRBV6-5 and TRBJ1-1, with D tentatively TRBD1 (6 bases). CDR3 length: 14 amino acids. CDR1 is MNHEY, CDR2 SVGAGI, per germline. Deletions cut 5 bases from V and 4 bases from J, with 14 bases between. The CDR3 DNA sequence: TGTGCCAGCAGTCGCCACAGGGTAGGCACTGAAGCTTTCTTT. Its protein product is CASSRHRVGTEAFF.

The V call is TRBV7-3, the J call TRBJ2-2, with unresolved D. Germline lookup yields CDR1 SGHTA and CDR2 FQGTGA. This CDR3 contains 13 residues. The V gene lost 2 bases and the J gene lost 2 bases, with 3 bases spanning the gap. The CDR3: CASSLGNTGELFF. DNA of the CDR3: TGTGCCAGCAGCTTAGGAAACACCGGGGAGCTGTTTTTT.

The V call is TRBV25-1, the J call TRBJ1-5; 7 nucleotides agree with TRBD1. V lost 4 bases, J lost 9 bases, and 9 bases stayed unmatched. Germline V lookup: CDR1 MGHDK, CDR2 SYGVNS. The CDR3 totals 14 residues. CDR3 bases: TGTGCCAGCAGTGCAACAGGGGACTATGGGCCCCAGCATTTT. Amino acid sequence: CASSATGDYGPQHF.

The rearrangement uses TRBV13 and TRBJ2-3; D is ambiguous. This CDR3 is 14 amino acids long. Germline CDR1 PRHDT, CDR2 FYEKMQ (reference sequence). V was shortened by 0 bases and J by 12 bases, with 16 bases between the two germline ends. CDR3 in amino acids: CASSLGPRQPPQYF. The CDR3 coding sequence is TGTGCCAGCAGCTTAGGCCCACGGCAGCCGCCTCAGTATTTT. Using reference TRBV13 and TRBJ2-3 for the parts outside the CDR3, the full variable domain is AAGVIQSPRHLIKEKRETATLKCYPIPRHDTVYWYQQGPGQDPQFLISFYEKMQSDKGSIPDRFSAQQFSDYHSELNMSSLELGDSALYFCASSLGPRQPPQYFGPGTRLTVL.

This clone has only one observation. This rearrangement joins TRBV6-5 to TRBJ1-4; D remains ambiguous. Per the germline V gene, CDR1 is MNHEY and CDR2 is SVGAGI. The ends were cut back, 2 bases at V and 2 bases at J, with 9 bases in the middle. This CDR3 region has 15 residues. CDR3 region: CASSYTATTNEKLFF. In DNA form, the CDR3 reads TGTGCCAGCAGTTACACAGCTACCACTAATGAAAAACTGTTTTTT.

J is TRBJ2-1 and V is TRBV4-1, with D possibly TRBD2 on 5 matching bases. The CDR3 contains 14 residues. Germline loops: CDR1 MGHRA, CDR2 YSYEKL. Between the trimmed V and J ends, which lost 0 bases and 6 bases, there was a span of 9 bases. The CDR3 region is CASSQELGANEQFF. The DNA for the CDR3 is TGCGCCAGCAGCCAAGAGCTGGGAGCCAATGAGCAGTTCTTC.

The chain has TRBV5-6 and TRBJ2-2; D is perhaps TRBD1 or TRBD2 (6 bases each). From germline, CDR1 is SGHDT and CDR2 YYEEEE. The CDR3 is 14 amino acids. Trimming cost V 2 bases and J 5 bases, with 10 bases left between them. The chain's CDR3 is CASSFGGTTGELFF. The CDR3 bases are TGTGCCAGCAGCTTTGGGGGGACAACCGGGGAGCTGTTTTTT.

The chain carries TRBV29-1 and TRBJ2-7; D is possibly TRBD2 (6 bases). The CDR3 contains 13 residues. CDR1 is SQVTM and CDR2 is ANQGSEA in the germline V gene. V was trimmed by 5 bases and J by 6 bases, leaving 17 bases between them. The CDR3 reads CSVLPGLRGEQYF. CDR3 in DNA: TGCAGCGTTTTGCCGGGACTTAGGGGCGAGCAGTACTTC.

The V and J genes are TRBV29-1 and TRBJ1-2, with D hard to call. There are 12 residues in the CDR3. The V gene lost 0 bases and the J gene lost 8 bases, with 10 bases spanning the gap. Germline V gene sequence: CDR1 SQVTM, CDR2 ANQGSEA. The DNA of the CDR3 is TGCAGCGTTGAAGATTCGGGAGGGGGCTACACCTTC. As protein: CSVEDSGGGYTF.

The chain carries TRBV7-9 and TRBJ1-5; possible D gene TRBD1, 6 bases. CDR3 length equals 16 residues. The V gene's germline CDR1 is SEHNR and CDR2 FQNEAQ (reference sequence). The V gene lost 0 bases and the J gene lost 7 bases, with 16 bases spanning the gap. The CDR3, as DNA: TGTGCCAGCAGCTTAGCTAGGGGGGGAAGAGAACAGCCCCAGCATTTT. This encodes CASSLARGGREQPQHF.

J is TRBJ2-7 and V is TRBV11-2; D is possibly TRBD1 or TRBD2 (5 bases each). The CDR3 extends over 14 amino acids. Deletions cut 6 bases from V and 6 bases from J, with 18 bases between. Germline CDR1 is SGHAT and CDR2 is FQNNGV. The CDR3: CASRGTGKLGEQYF. The CDR3 nucleotides are TGTGCCAGCAGGGGGACGGGGAAACTGGGCGAGCAGTACTTC.

Remarks on this clone: At one end, the junction sequence differs from germline, possibly due to a read error. The rearrangement uses TRBV28 and TRBJ2-1; D possibly matches TRBD1 or TRBD2 (5 bases each). The CDR3 runs 14 residues. The germline V gene has CDR1 MDHEN and CDR2 SYDVKM. The DNA of the CDR3 is TGTGCCAGCCGTTTCGGGGCGAACAACAATGAGCAGTTCTTC. This codes for CASRFGANNNEQFF.

DNA of the CDR3: TGTGCCTCCGTGAGCGGGAGTCGTACGCAGTATTTT. Translating it yields CASVSGSRTQYF. This chain uses TRBV12-3 or TRBV12-4 with TRBJ2-3, with TRBD2 identical over 8 bases. Losses at the gene ends were 11 bases for V and 8 bases for J; bases not matched to a gene: 9. The CDR3 runs 12 residues.